Listed here are 12 T cell receptor beta chains from one sample, sequenced in a study of blood T cell repertoires in COVID-19. The data were produced by immunoSEQ multiplex PCR, yet TCRdb's version contains in-frame clones alone and is incomplete. This sample has fewer than 150,000 clones, with 60% to 85% found just once. Sequencing used peripheral blood. These receptors all stem from a man aged 65 to 79 with acute or convalescent COVID-19.

This clone was seen a single time. The chain uses TRBV6-2 or TRBV6-3 and TRBJ1-1, with 7 positions matching TRBD1. From germline, CDR1 is MNHEY and CDR2 SVGEGT. Trimming at V came to 0 bases and at J to 4 bases, leaving 11 bases not matched to a gene. The CDR3 has 17 residues. The CDR3 DNA reads TGTGCCAGCAGTTACTCTAGGGGGCGAGTCACCGGCACTGAAGCTTTCTTT. Its protein is CASSYSRGRVTGTEAFF.

This chain links TRBV7-2 with TRBJ1-5; D not certain. V was pared by 7 bases and J by 2 bases, with 18 bases between. The germline CDR1 and CDR2 sequences are SGHTA and FQGNSA. This CDR3 region has 16 residues. The CDR3 sequence: CASKTIEGGRNQPQHF. The CDR3 nucleotides read TGTGCCAGCAAAACAATCGAGGGCGGACGCAATCAGCCCCAGCATTTT.

The V gene is TRBV27, the J gene TRBJ1-2; 11 bases are shared with TRBD1. CDR3 length: 13 amino acids. V dropped 4 bases and J dropped 8; count of bases not matched to a gene: 3. Germline V CDR1 and CDR2: MNHEY, SMNVEV (reference sequence). CDR3 region: CASSWGQGGGYTF. CDR3 DNA: TGTGCCAGCAGTTGGGGACAGGGGGGCGGCTACACCTTC.

This clone has more than one count but fewer than ten. The chain combines TRBV5-4 with TRBJ2-7, with 10 bases aligning to TRBD2. This CDR3 is 15 amino acids long. The V segment lost 3 bases and the J segment 4 bases; nucleotides outside the gene matches: 7. The germline CDR1 and CDR2 sequences are SGHNT and YYREEE (reference sequence). The CDR3: CASSYSSGGVYEQYF. The CDR3 region has the DNA TGTGCCAGCAGCTACTCTAGCGGGGGTGTTTACGAGCAGTACTTC.

The gene calls are TRBV18 and TRBJ1-6; D might be TRBD1 (6 bases). Trimming shortened V by 5 bases and J by 7 bases, and 18 bases separated the two germline ends. This CDR3 has 16 residues. CDR1 and CDR2 from the germline V gene are KGHSH and LQKENI. The CDR3 bases are TGTGCCAGCTCAAGGGTGGGGGACAATGCGAATTCACCCCTCCACTTT. As protein: CASSRVGDNANSPLHF.

The rearrangement joins TRBV6-2 or TRBV6-3 to TRBJ1-2, with D possibly TRBD1 on 5 matching bases. The length of the CDR3 is 12 residues. The germline V gene encodes CDR1 MNHEY and CDR2 SVGEGT. Trimming took off 4 bases at V and 4 bases at J, with 7 bases between the two ends. CDR3 nucleotide sequence: TGTGCCAGCAGTTCGACAGCCTATGGCTACACCTTC. Translated, it gives CASSSTAYGYTF.

The chain links TRBV30 to TRBJ1-5, with D possibly matching TRBD1 (6 bases). CDR1 and CDR2 from the germline V gene are GTSNPN and SVGIG (reference sequence). CDR3 length: 17 residues. Trimming removed 2 bases at V and 3 bases at J, with 20 bases between. CDR3 in amino acids: CAWSPRRGSGLNQPQHF. The CDR3 coding sequence is TGTGCCTGGAGTCCACGCAGGGGTTCGGGTCTCAATCAGCCCCAGCATTTT.

The V gene is TRBV6-4, the J gene TRBJ1-2; TRBD1 agrees at 7 bases. CDR1 and CDR2 (germline): MRHNA, SNTAGT. The V segment lost 6 bases and the J segment 4 bases; nucleotides outside the gene matches: 8. The CDR3 is 14 amino acids. CDR3 sequence (DNA): TGTGCCAGCAGACCCGGGACAGCTACCTATGGCTACACCTTC. Residues: CASRPGTATYGYTF.

This chain links TRBV28 with TRBJ1-3; D is undetermined. The germline V gene encodes CDR1 MDHEN and CDR2 SYDVKM. The CDR3 has 13 residues. Trimming removed 4 bases from V and 4 bases from J, with 8 bases in between. As DNA, the CDR3 is TGTGCCAGCAGTTACAGAGAGGGAAACACCATATATTTT. Translated, it gives CASSYREGNTIYF.

This clone was seen once. The rearrangement uses TRBV3-1 (or the pseudogene TRBV3-2) and TRBJ2-2; D is possibly TRBD2 (5 bases). The CDR3 length is 16 residues. Germline CDR1 is LGHDT and CDR2 is YNNKEL (reference sequence). The V and J ends lost 3 bases and 4 bases respectively, with 15 bases between them. CDR3 in DNA: TGTGCCAGCAGCCAGGAGTTACTAGTAGTCACCGGGGAGCTGTTTTTT. Its translation is CASSQELLVVTGELFF.

Points on this clone: The same CDR3 arises from other DNA sequences in this sample as well. V is TRBV5-1 and J is TRBJ2-1, with 8 nucleotides matching TRBD1. V lost 4 bases, J lost 1 base, and 1 base stayed unmatched. The V gene's germline CDR1 is SGHRS and CDR2 YFSETQ. The CDR3 sequence is 14 residues long. The CDR3 sequence: CASSTGGSYNEQFF. CDR3 nucleotide sequence: TGCGCCAGCAGCACAGGGGGATCCTACAATGAGCAGTTCTTC.

This chain connects TRBV7-2 to TRBJ2-7, with D perhaps matching TRBD1 (6 bases). In germline, CDR1 is SGHTA, CDR2 FQGNSA. With 5 bases removed from V and 0 bases from J, the gap between germline ends came to 11 bases. The CDR3 covers 14 residues. The chain's CDR3 is CASSPNRVSYEQYF. The CDR3 nucleotides are TGTGCCAGCAGCCCAAACAGGGTCTCCTACGAGCAGTACTTC.